The 18 T cell receptor beta chains reported below all come from one sample, sequenced in a study of preoperative IRX-2 immunotherapy in early breast cancer. TCRdb's copy holds only in-frame clones and misses some; the assay was immunoSEQ multiplex PCR. The data contain roughly 57,000 clones, roughly 94% of them singletons. This sample's treatment: preoperative locoregional IRX-2 cytokine immunotherapy. The specimen was obtained from a patient treated with IRX-2 immunotherapy. The receptors were sampled from a human donor with breast cancer.

V usage is TRBV7-2 and J usage is TRBJ1-4; D is unresolved. The germline V gene encodes CDR1 SGHTA and CDR2 FQGNSA. The CDR3 is 15 amino acids. The V gene lost 3 bases and the J gene lost 3 bases, with 11 bases spanning the gap. CDR3 sequence: CASSFSTPPNEKLFF. DNA of the CDR3: TGTGCCAGCAGCTTTTCGACACCACCTAATGAAAAACTGTTTTTT.

V gene TRBV27 combines with J gene TRBJ2-2, with D possibly matching TRBD1 (6 bases). Trimming took 5 bases from V and 4 from J, leaving 20 bases between them. The CDR3 has 17 residues. Germline CDR1 is MNHEY and CDR2 is SMNVEV (reference sequence). The CDR3 loop reads CASSPRTAFPATGELFF. The CDR3 region has the DNA TGTGCCAGCAGTCCGCGGACAGCTTTTCCGGCCACCGGGGAGCTGTTTTTT.

The rearrangement links TRBV5-1 to TRBJ1-1; D is perhaps TRBD1 (5 bases). The CDR3 length is 13 residues. Germline CDR1 reads SGHRS; CDR2 reads YFSETQ. V was trimmed by 1 base and J by 4 bases, leaving 8 bases between them. CDR3 sequence reads: CASSLRGRTEAFF. The CDR3, as DNA: TGCGCCAGCAGCTTGCGGGGCCGCACTGAAGCTTTCTTT.

The rearrangement links TRBV18 to TRBJ2-7; D is ambiguous. V was pared by 4 bases and J by 5 bases, with 15 bases between. The germline V gene has CDR1 KGHSH and CDR2 LQKENI. This CDR3 comprises 14 residues. The CDR3 spells CASSLVGLTNEQYF. CDR3 coding DNA: TGTGCCAGCTCACTAGTAGGGTTGACGAACGAGCAGTACTTC.

The chain links TRBV7-9 to TRBJ1-3; D is perhaps TRBD1 (6 bases). V dropped 5 bases and J dropped 1 base, with 18 bases sitting between them. The CDR3 runs to 17 residues. Germline loops: CDR1 SEHNR, CDR2 FQNEAQ (reference sequence). The CDR3 DNA follows: TGTGCCAGCAGCCTCGCCGCAGGGGAGAGTTCTGGAAACACCATATATTTT. This encodes CASSLAAGESSGNTIYF.

This chain links TRBV11-1 with TRBJ1-3; 8 bases align to TRBD1. This CDR3 comprises 16 residues. Germline CDR1 reads SGHAT; CDR2 reads FQDESV (reference sequence). Trimming at V came to 5 bases and at J to 4 bases, leaving 10 bases not matched to a gene. The CDR3 spells CASSPRTGRRGNTIYF. CDR3 sequence (DNA): TGTGCCAGCAGCCCGCGGACAGGGAGAAGAGGAAACACCATATATTTT.

The genes are TRBV28 and TRBJ1-1; D unclear. Germline assignment: CDR1 MDHEN and CDR2 SYDVKM. Trimming removed 6 bases from V and 1 base from J, with 3 bases in between. This CDR3 comprises 11 residues. CDR3 nucleotides: TGTGCCAGCAGAGGGAACACTGAAGCTTTCTTT. As protein: CASRGNTEAFF.

The genes are TRBV5-1 and TRBJ2-7; 9 bases are a match to TRBD1. J gave up 6 bases and V 3 bases, and 7 bases lay outside the gene matches. Germline assignment: CDR1 SGHRS and CDR2 YFSETQ. The CDR3 is made up of 14 amino acids. The CDR3: CASSSQGAGAEQYF. The DNA for the CDR3 is TGCGCCAGCAGCTCACAGGGGGCGGGTGCCGAGCAGTACTTC. Supplemented by reference TRBV5-1 and TRBJ2-7, the full variable domain reads KAGVTQTPRYLIKTRGQQVTLSCSPISGHRSVSWYQQTPGQGLQFLFEYFSETQRNKGNFPGRFSGRQFSNSRSEMNVSTLELGDSALYLCASSSQGAGAEQYFGPGTRLTVT.

This chain joins TRBV28 and TRBJ2-5; a weak D match, TRBD2 (5 bases). The DNA end lines up better with TRBJ2-7; the J call may be wrong. This CDR3 comprises 12 residues. Germline V gene lookup returns CDR1 MDHEN and CDR2 SYDVKM. CDR3 residues: CASSSGSYEQYF. The CDR3 nucleotides are TGTGCCAGCAGTTCGGGGTCTTACGAGCAGTACTTC.

The chain uses TRBV19 and TRBJ1-5; weak D call: TRBD1 (5 bases). The V gene's germline CDR1 is LNHDA and CDR2 SQIVND (reference sequence). Trimming removed 3 bases from V and 1 base from J, with 10 bases in between. The CDR3 consists of 15 residues. CDR3 DNA sequence: TGTGCCAGTAGTATCTCCCAGGGCAGCAATCAGCCCCAGCATTTT. This gives the protein CASSISQGSNQPQHF.

CDR3 protein: CATKRTGGDTEAFF. The CDR3 DNA is TGTGCCACCAAAAGGACAGGGGGGGACACTGAAGCTTTCTTT. The rearrangement links TRBV15 to TRBJ1-1; 10 bases agree with TRBD1. Germline V lookup: CDR1 LNHNV, CDR2 YYDKDF (reference sequence). The CDR3 extends over 14 amino acids. The V gene end was trimmed by 7 bases and the J gene end by 3 bases; junction bases not matched to a gene: 5.

The chain couples TRBV6-5 to TRBJ2-7; 7 nucleotides line up with TRBD1. Germline V gene sequence: CDR1 MNHEY, CDR2 SVGAGI. The junction had 6 bases not matched to a gene; V was cut back by 5 bases and J by 2 bases. This CDR3 is 14 amino acids long. CDR3 in DNA: TGTGCCAGCAGTAGGGGGCCAGGGGCCTACGAGCAGTACTTC. This gives the protein CASSRGPGAYEQYF.

The J gene is TRBJ2-7, the V gene TRBV4-3; 9 bases are a match to TRBD1. V gave up 0 bases and J gave up 0 bases; unmatched junction bases: 12. CDR1 and CDR2 (germline): LGHNA, YSLEER. CDR3 size: 19 residues. The chain's CDR3 is CASSQDFRQGGSISYEQYF. In DNA form, the CDR3 reads TGCGCCAGCAGCCAAGATTTTCGACAGGGGGGCTCCATCTCCTACGAGCAGTACTTC.

The chain joins TRBV6-6 to TRBJ2-1, with no clear D. The germline V gene encodes CDR1 MNHNY and CDR2 SVGAGI (reference sequence). The V and J ends lost 5 bases and 7 bases respectively, with 6 bases between them. This CDR3 has 11 residues. The CDR3 spells CASSPTNEQFF. The CDR3 coding sequence is TGTGCCAGCAGTCCAACGAATGAGCAGTTCTTC.

The chain joins TRBV9 to TRBJ1-2; D is ambiguous. This CDR3 spans 12 amino acids. Between the trimmed V and J ends, which lost 4 bases and 8 bases, there was a span of 12 bases. Germline CDR1 SGDLS, CDR2 YYNGEE. Here the CDR3 DNA reads TGTGCCAGCAGCCGGGTGACGAAGGGCTACACCTTC. Its translation: CASSRVTKGYTF.

About this clone itself: The junction shows a germline mismatch at one end, possibly a read error. V is TRBV29-1 and J is TRBJ2-7; 7 bases align to TRBD1. Germline CDR1 reads SQVTM; CDR2 reads ANQGSEA. CDR3 length: 15 residues. CDR3 coding DNA: TGCAGCGTCGAAGGTCTAACCGGGACAGCCTACGAGCAGTACTTC. It translates to CSVEGLTGTAYEQYF.

CDR3 residues: CASSLATGTGPLHF. In nucleotides, the CDR3 is TGTGCCAGCAGCTTGGCGACCGGGACGGGACCCCTCCACTTT. The genes are TRBV5-6 and TRBJ1-6; tentative D call: TRBD1 (5 bases). V was pared by 0 bases and J by 12 bases, with 13 bases between. The germline CDR1 and CDR2 sequences are SGHDT and YYEEEE. This CDR3 comprises 14 residues.

The V and J genes are TRBV2 and TRBJ1-5; TRBD1 agrees at 7 bases. This CDR3 has 13 amino acids. Germline CDR1 SNHLY, CDR2 FYNNEI. The V and J ends lost 6 bases and 11 bases, in that order; junction bases with no gene match: 10. The CDR3 DNA reads TGTGCCAGCAGCGGGACAGCCGCAACGACCCAGCATTTT. Protein sequence: CASSGTAATTQHF. Combining the CDR3 with reference TRBV2 and TRBJ1-5 gives the whole variable domain EPEVTQTPSHQVTQMGQEVILRCVPISNHLYFYWYRQILGQKVEFLVSFYNNEISEKSEIFDDQFSVERPDGSNFTLKIRSTKLEDSAMYFCASSGTAATTQHFGDGTRLSIL.